The clone carrying this T cell receptor beta chain is judged medium-sized. The entry originates in a study of OX40 agonist ivuxolimab in advanced cancers. Background on the study: Participants could have had prior anti-PD-1, anti-PD-L1 or anti-CTLA-4 therapy, and around 40% had some.

The table came from immunoSEQ multiplex PCR; TCRdb's copy has only in-frame clones and leaves some out. The table records roughly 70,000 clones, roughly 87% of them present only once. Germline CDR1 reads MDHEN; CDR2 reads SYDVKM. CDR3 length: 15 amino acids. Trimming cost V 1 base and J 6 bases, with 13 bases left between them. The sequence derives from an adult with an advanced solid tumor such as melanoma, head and neck, liver or kidney cancer. The V and J genes are TRBV28 and TRBJ1-5, with unresolved D. Sample: CD4+ or CD8+ T cells sorted from blood, taken in a trial of the OX40 agonist ivuxolimab. CDR3: CASSLYPDVGQPQHF. The CDR3 region has the DNA TGTGCCAGCAGTTTATACCCGGATGTAGGTCAGCCCCAGCATTTT. Filled out from reference TRBV28 and TRBJ1-5, the complete variable domain reads DVKVTQSSRYLVKRTGEKVFLECVQDMDHENMFWYRQDPGLGLRLIYFSYDVKMKEKGDIPEGYSVSREKKERFSLILESASTNQTSMYLCASSLYPDVGQPQHFGDGTRLSIL.